This T cell receptor (beta chain) was obtained from a study of cytomegalovirus exposure and HLA in healthy donors. Both 60 Vbeta primers and 13 Jbeta primers went into the PCR. Only in-frame clones appear in the TCRdb table, and some are missing; sequencing was by immunoSEQ multiplex PCR. The table records 150,000 to 200,000 clones, about 75% of them present only once. Germline lookup yields CDR1 MGHRA and CDR2 YSYEKL. V lost 1 base, J lost 6 bases, and 15 bases lay in between. The CDR3 has 15 residues. This clonotype originated in a male donor in good health and CMV-seronegative. Sequenced input: PBMCs. This chain connects TRBV4-1 to TRBJ1-1; D possibly corresponds to TRBD1 (5 bases). The CDR3 nucleotides read TGCGCCAGCAGCCAAGCCGGTCAGGGATCAGCTGAAGCTTTCTTT. It codes for CASSQAGQGSAEAFF.